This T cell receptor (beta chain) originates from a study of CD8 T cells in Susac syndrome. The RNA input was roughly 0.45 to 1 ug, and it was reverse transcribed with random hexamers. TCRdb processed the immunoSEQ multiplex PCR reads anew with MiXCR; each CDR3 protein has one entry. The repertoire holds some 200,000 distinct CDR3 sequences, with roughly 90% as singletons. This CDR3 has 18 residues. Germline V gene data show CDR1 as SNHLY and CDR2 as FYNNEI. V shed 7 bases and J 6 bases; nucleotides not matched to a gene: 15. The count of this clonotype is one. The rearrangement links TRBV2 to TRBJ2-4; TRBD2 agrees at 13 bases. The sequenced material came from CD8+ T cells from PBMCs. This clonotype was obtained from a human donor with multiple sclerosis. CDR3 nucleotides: TGTGCCAGCACCTCTGGACTAGCGGGAGCAACACGGGGAAACATTCAGTACTTC. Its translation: CASTSGLAGATRGNIQYF.